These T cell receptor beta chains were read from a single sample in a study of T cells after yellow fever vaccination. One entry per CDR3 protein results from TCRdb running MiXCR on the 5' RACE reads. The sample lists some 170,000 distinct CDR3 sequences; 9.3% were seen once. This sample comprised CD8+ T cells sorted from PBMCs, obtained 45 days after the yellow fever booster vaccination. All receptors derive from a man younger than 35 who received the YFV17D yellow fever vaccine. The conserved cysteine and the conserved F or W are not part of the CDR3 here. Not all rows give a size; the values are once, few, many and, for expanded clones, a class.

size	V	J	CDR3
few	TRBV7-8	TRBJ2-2	ASSLGATGELF
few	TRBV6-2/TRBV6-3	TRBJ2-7	ASSPTGGGEQY
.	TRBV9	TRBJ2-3	ASSGSGGEVDTQY
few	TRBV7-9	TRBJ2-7	ATRPRSDLSYEQY
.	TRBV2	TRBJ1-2	ANSSPVS
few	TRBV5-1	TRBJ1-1	ASSQWGEMNTEAF
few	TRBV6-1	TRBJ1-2	ASTREHGYT
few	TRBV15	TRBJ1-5	ATRFRNQPQH
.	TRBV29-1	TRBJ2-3	SVGTSGGTSTDTQY
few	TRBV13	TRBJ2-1	ASSRTSGGGEQF
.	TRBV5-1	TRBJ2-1	ASSPGTAGPNEQF
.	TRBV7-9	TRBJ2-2	ASSSIERGNTGELF
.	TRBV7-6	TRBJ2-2	ASSPSPDRMNTGELF
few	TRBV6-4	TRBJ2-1	ASTPEGGAYNEQF
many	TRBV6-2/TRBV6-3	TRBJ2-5	ASTGGETQY
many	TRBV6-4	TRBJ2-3	ASSARVEPTDTQY
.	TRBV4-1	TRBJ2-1	ASSQEAAGGLYEQF
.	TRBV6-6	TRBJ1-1	ASSFGRENTEAF
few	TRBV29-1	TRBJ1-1	SAISARTENTEAF
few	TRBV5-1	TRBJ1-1	ASRSRNTEAF
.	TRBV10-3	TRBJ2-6	AISNPGQGASGANVLT
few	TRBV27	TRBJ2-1	ASSFGGADNEQF
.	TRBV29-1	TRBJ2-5	SVEDRGFGTGAAPTQY
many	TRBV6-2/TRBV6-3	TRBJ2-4	ASSYGLAKNIQY
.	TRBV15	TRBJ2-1	ATSRRYNEQF
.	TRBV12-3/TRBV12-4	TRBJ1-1	ASRLTTNTEAF
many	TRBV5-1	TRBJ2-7	ASSFGQGSYEQY
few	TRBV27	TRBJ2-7	ASSLLPNSYEQY
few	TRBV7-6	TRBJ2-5	ASSDDGGPETQY
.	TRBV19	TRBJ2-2	ASSITGKNTGELF
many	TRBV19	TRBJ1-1	ASKLSGTLNTEAF
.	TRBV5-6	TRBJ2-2	ASSPEQGTGELF
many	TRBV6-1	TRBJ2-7	ATAKLAGEYEQY